This T cell receptor beta chain was sequenced for a study of T-cell reconstitution after alpha-beta-depleted transplantation in children. Study results and caveats: There were reportedly several hundred expanded graft clones from which alpha-beta T cells came about two months after transplant. Some patients' high day-60 TCRbeta diversity was attributed to recipient cells surviving conditioning.

This clonotype was picked up many times. Its antigen remains unknown. The germline V and J ends were trimmed by 4 bases and 3 bases, with 12 bases remaining between them. CDR3 length: 14 amino acids. Germline CDR1 and CDR2: SGHRS and YFSETQ. It was with unique molecular identifiers that the TCRbeta library was prepared. Via MiXCR, TCRdb re-called the PCR reads, giving one row per CDR3 protein. The sample lists 750,000 to 950,000 distinct CDR3 sequences, around 15% occurring once. The rearrangement links TRBV5-1 to TRBJ2-3; D is possibly TRBD1 (6 bases). The sequence was obtained from a male patient aged 10-17 years who had a stem cell transplant for acute lymphoblastic leukemia, so the T cells may come from the graft donor. The source was PBMCs, mostly from graft donor cells, collected 360 days after TCRalphabeta/CD19-depleted stem cell transplant. CDR3 DNA: TGCGCCAGCAGCCGAACACAGGGAACAGATACGCAGTATTTT. Residues: CASSRTQGTDTQYF.